This T cell receptor (beta chain) was recovered during a study of blood T cell repertoires in COVID-19 (dated by TCRdb to 2020 to 2021). In the study overall: Collaborator samples came from the United States, Italy and Spain and covered acute and convalescent phases of COVID-19. The samples were drawn from two sources: the first 160 participants of the ongoing ImmuneRACE study, and 1,000 to 1,500 subjects contributed by 6 global collaborators. Nearly every sample came with metadata listing a de-identified subject ID, COVID-19 status, age in years and sex. The dataset comprised deeply sampled blood TCRbeta repertoires from subjects exposed to, actively infected with, or recovered from COVID-19. Where HLA class I and class II types were available, the types were taken from metadata supplied by the sample provider, not from assay-based typing. The prospective study material was composed of cDNA or gDNA derived from T cells, B-cell-depleted T cells, or PBMCs. The repertoires were made available in a free public database intended to serve as a resource for research on the immune response to SARS-CoV-2.

V loses 4 bases at its end and J loses 6 bases; junction bases beyond the gene matches: 8. CDR1 and CDR2 (SNHLY, FYNNEI) derive from the germline V gene. Its CDR3 holds 17 amino acids, cysteine through phenylalanine. The retained sequence is limited to the CDR3, 51 bases, with the frame set at the first base. The immunoSEQ Assay, a bias-controlled multiplex PCR, was used to amplify TCRbeta CDR3 regions from genomic DNA. On the study's bioinformatics: Nucleated cell counts per sample were estimated from amplification of reference gene primers within the assay. To quantify the absolute abundance of each unique TCRbeta CDR3 rearrangement, sequence reads were collapsed and filtered. For each sample, productive Simpson clonality was calculated as the square root of Simpson's diversity index over productive rearrangements. Drawn from immuneACCESS, this table holds only the in-frame rearrangements with V and J called that TCRdb kept. Clones are partly lost; checked studies trace under half to an unresolved V gene and leave the rest unexplained. The D gene and trimming were derived from the DNA, and the V and J assignments and clone size from that table. Recorded for this sample are approximately 360,000 clones; about four fifths of them occurred a single time. 5.1% of the sample comes from the top ten.

In the prospective study, participants were roughly 18 to 89 years old, resided in about two dozen geographic areas of the United States, and were enrolled through a virtual design. Cohort assignment in the prospective study relied on participant-reported clinical history from a screening survey and a study questionnaire. ImmuneRACE Cohort 3 recovered participants were defined by two consecutive negative NP/OP PCR tests, healthcare professional clearance, or symptom resolution. In the prospective study, whole blood, serum and a nasopharyngeal or oropharyngeal swab were collected from each participant by mobile phlebotomists. Additional blood draws and questionnaires over an approximately 2-month period could optionally be provided by prospective study participants. Prospective study blood samples were shipped either frozen or at room temperature before DNA extraction. Overall study results and their limits: The amount of clinical and demographic metadata varied by source and participant and was provided uncurated.

In regard to this clone: No antigen is known for it. Base qualities are not provided; no much larger clone lies one nucleotide away.

Recombination linked TRBV2 to TRBJ2-1; 14 central nucleotides agree with TRBD2. The sequence was obtained from a woman aged 45-59 years who had recovered from COVID-19. Sequenced input: PBMCs or T cells enriched from blood (not recorded which). CDR3 region: CASSGEGLAGVGNEQFF. The nucleotides are TGTGCCAGCAGTGGAGAGGGACTAGCGGGAGTAGGCAATGAGCAGTTCTTC.